This T cell receptor beta chain was sequenced during a study of cytomegalovirus exposure and HLA in healthy donors. Germline CDR1 and CDR2: LNHDA and SQIVND (reference sequence). The CDR3 has 16 residues. Germline trimming cut 6 bases from V and 2 bases from J; bases unmatched to any gene: 10. PCR used 60 Vbeta primers and 13 Jbeta primers. In the original analysis: In a later analysis, the count reached 80 million or so unique TCR beta chains, with 10 million to 11 million shared. Measured with immunoSEQ multiplex PCR; TCRdb has only the in-frame clones, and not every one. V and J calls and clone size are given by that table; D and trimming were obtained from the DNA. The profile covers roughly 120,000 clones, with 77% appearing a single time and about 3.9% taken by the ten largest. This clone was observed a handful of times.

The chain employs TRBV19 and TRBJ2-1; 7 nucleotides match TRBD2. This sequence was found in a human donor in good health. The source material was PBMCs. The CDR3: CASREYSGTTYNEQFF. For the CDR3, the DNA is TGTGCCAGTAGGGAATATTCCGGGACTACCTACAATGAGCAGTTCTTC.